The entry that follows covers one T cell receptor beta chain sequence. Its target is unknown. This sample stems from a study of T cells expressing NK-cell markers. Points from the study as a whole: Whether expanded NKG2C+ T cell clones recognized HCMV stayed uncertain.

Germline loops: CDR1 SNHLY, CDR2 FYNNEI. The CDR3 runs to 13 residues. After re-calling the 5' RACE reads, TCRdb lists one entry per CDR3 protein, DNA absent. Its table lists about 390,000 distinct CDR3 sequences. J is TRBJ1-2 and V is TRBV2; with no DNA, the TCRdb D assignment of TRBD1 cannot be verified. The specimen was blood T cells: a sorted CD56 or NKG2C T cell subset, CD4+ or CD8+ T cells, or bulk PBMC T cells (not recorded which). The receptor comes from a woman aged 50 to 60 in good health. The chain's CDR3 is CASSGRQTYGYTF.